This is a list of T cell receptor beta chains from one sample in a study of brain metastases from non-small cell lung cancer. TCRdb's copy holds only in-frame clones and misses some; the assay was immunoSEQ multiplex PCR. The profile shows 2,000 to 2,500 clones, approximately 90% of them singletons. Material for sequencing was tumor-adjacent normal tissue. The receptors originated from a donor aged 40 or over with non-small cell lung cancer. CDR3s include the opening cysteine and the closing phenylalanine or tryptophan. D genes are given only for firm matches. Clone sizes are given selectively: once, few, many, or a class where the clone is expanded.

V: TRBV30; J: TRBJ1-6; D: .; size: .; DNA: TGTGCCTGGAGTGTACTCGGGGGGAGGTCCTATAATTCACCCCTCCACTTT; CDR3: CAWSVLGGRSYNSPLHF
V: TRBV19; J: TRBJ1-5; D: .; size: .; DNA: TGTGCCAGTAGTATAGATCACCGGGTAATAAGCAATCAGCCCCAGCATTTT; CDR3: CASSIDHRVISNQPQHF
V: TRBV4-3; J: TRBJ1-3; D: .; size: .; DNA: TGCGCCAGCAGCCAAGATCTAGGGGGGGGCACTGGAAACACCATATATTTT; CDR3: CASSQDLGGGTGNTIYF
V: TRBV6-2/TRBV6-3; J: TRBJ2-2; D: .; size: .; DNA: TGTGCCAGCACCCCTCCGGGGGGCATCACCGGGGAGCTGTTTTTT; CDR3: CASTPPGGITGELFF
V: TRBV6-6; J: TRBJ1-1; D: TRBD1; size: few; DNA: TGTGCCAGCAGTTCCTGGGACAGTCCCTTGAACACTGAAGCTTTCTTT; CDR3: CASSSWDSPLNTEAFF
V: TRBV19; J: TRBJ1-2; D: .; size: .; DNA: TGTGCCAGTCAGCCCGGCCGCCAATCATATGGCTACACCTTC; CDR3: CASQPGRQSYGYTF
V: TRBV6-5; J: TRBJ1-2; D: .; size: .; DNA: TGTGCCAGCAGCTTTAACAATCCCTTTCACCTCCTTTTC; CDR3: CASSFNNPFHLLF
V: TRBV7-2; J: TRBJ1-6; D: .; size: .; DNA: TGTGCCAGCAGCCATCGCGGGCTAGGGGACACTAGCTCACCCCTCCACTTT; CDR3: CASSHRGLGDTSSPLHF
V: TRBV28; J: TRBJ1-2; D: .; size: few; DNA: TGTGCCAGCAGTACCCTCTCTGGCGTAGGCTATGGCTACACCTTC; CDR3: CASSTLSGVGYGYTF
V: TRBV4-1; J: TRBJ1-1; D: .; size: .; DNA: TGCGCCAGCAGCCAAGCTCATAATAGGAACACTGAAGCTTTCTTT; CDR3: CASSQAHNRNTEAFF
V: TRBV7-2; J: TRBJ2-3; D: .; size: .; DNA: TGTGCCAGCAGCGGCGGGACAGCGGTTACAGATACGCAGTATTTT; CDR3: CASSGGTAVTDTQYF
V: TRBV3-1/TRBV3-2; J: TRBJ1-2; D: .; size: .; DNA: TGTGCCAGCAGTCTCACCCGGGGCCTCTCGGGCTACACCTTC; CDR3: CASSLTRGLSGYTF
V: TRBV7-9; J: TRBJ2-1; D: TRBD2; size: .; DNA: TGTGCCAGCAGCCTACTAGCGGGTGCCTACAATGAGCAGTTCTTC; CDR3: CASSLLAGAYNEQFF
V: TRBV5-4; J: TRBJ1-4; D: TRBD1; size: .; DNA: TGTGCCAGCAGCGGGGGGACAGCAACTAATGAAAAACTGTTTTTT; CDR3: CASSGGTATNEKLFF
V: TRBV21-1; J: TRBJ2-4; D: .; size: .; DNA: TGTGCCAGCAATAAACCGTACTTC; CDR3: CASNKPYF
V: TRBV27; J: TRBJ2-6; D: .; size: .; DNA: TGTGCCAGCAGTGACTCTGGGGCCAACGTCCTGACTTTC; CDR3: CASSDSGANVLTF
V: TRBV30; J: TRBJ2-4; D: .; size: once; DNA: TGTGCCTGGAGTATAGGAAACATTCAGTACTTC; CDR3: CAWSIGNIQYF
V: TRBV5-1; J: TRBJ1-1; D: TRBD1; size: .; DNA: TGCGCCAGCAGACAGGGGCCTACGAACACTGAAGCTTTCTTT; CDR3: CASRQGPTNTEAFF
V: TRBV29-1; J: TRBJ2-2; D: .; size: .; DNA: TGCAGCGTTCTGACCTTATCTAGTCTGGACACCGGGGAGCTGTTTTTT; CDR3: CSVLTLSSLDTGELFF
V: TRBV9; J: TRBJ1-1; D: .; size: .; DNA: TGTGCCAGCAGCATAGGGGGAACTATGAACACTGAAGCTTTCTTT; CDR3: CASSIGGTMNTEAFF
V: TRBV11-1; J: TRBJ2-3; D: .; size: .; DNA: TGTGCCAGCAGCTCCTACCGACTAACAGCAGATACGCAGTATTTT; CDR3: CASSSYRLTADTQYF
V: TRBV13; J: TRBJ1-4; D: .; size: .; DNA: TGTGCCAGCAGCCCCGGACAGAGGCGGATCAGTAATGAAAAACTGTTTTTT; CDR3: CASSPGQRRISNEKLFF
V: TRBV7-3; J: TRBJ2-2; D: TRBD2; size: .; DNA: TGTGCCAGCAGCTCCCGTCCTAGCGGGGCTGGGGAGCTGTTTTTT; CDR3: CASSSRPSGAGELFF
V: TRBV5-1; J: TRBJ2-5; D: .; size: .; DNA: TGCGCCAGCAGCCAAAACTCTCGGGAGACCCAGTACTTC; CDR3: CASSQNSRETQYF
V: TRBV4-3; J: TRBJ1-6; D: .; size: .; DNA: TGCGCCAGCAGCCAAGAGTTTGGGGACCGGGATCCCCTCCACTTT; CDR3: CASSQEFGDRDPLHF
V: TRBV7-3; J: TRBJ2-2; D: .; size: .; DNA: TGTGCCAGCAGCTGGACGGCCGGAGAGGCCGGGGAGCTGTTTTTT; CDR3: CASSWTAGEAGELFF
V: TRBV28; J: TRBJ1-4; D: TRBD1; size: once; DNA: TGTGCCAGCAGTTTATTGGGACAGGTGGGCGAAAAACTGTTTTTT; CDR3: CASSLLGQVGEKLFF
V: TRBV14; J: TRBJ1-5; D: .; size: .; DNA: TGTGCCAGCAGCCAAGTTCCTTTGGGGCCCCAGCATTTT; CDR3: CASSQVPLGPQHF
V: TRBV19; J: TRBJ2-5; D: .; size: once; DNA: TGTGCCAGTAGCCCGAGTTGGGCAGAGACCCAGTACTTC; CDR3: CASSPSWAETQYF
V: TRBV21-1; J: TRBJ2-7; D: .; size: .; DNA: TGTGCCAGCAGCAAAGGAGCCTCCTACGAGCAGTACTTC; CDR3: CASSKGASYEQYF
V: TRBV12-3/TRBV12-4; J: TRBJ1-2; D: TRBD1; size: .; DNA: TGTGCCAGCAGGTCAGGGGGCGGCTATGGCTACACCTTC; CDR3: CASRSGGGYGYTF
V: TRBV18; J: TRBJ2-3; D: .; size: .; DNA: TGTGCCAGCTCACCCCGGATGGATACGCAGTATTTT; CDR3: CASSPRMDTQYF
V: TRBV24-1; J: TRBJ1-2; D: .; size: .; DNA: TGTGCCACCAGTGGAGGGGAAAAACAGGGAGTAGCTAACTATGACTACACCTTC; CDR3: CATSGGEKQGVANYDYTF
V: TRBV7-6; J: TRBJ1-1; D: .; size: few; DNA: TGTGCCAGCAGCTATCAAACGGGCGAGGGGACTGAAGCTTTCTTT; CDR3: CASSYQTGEGTEAFF
V: TRBV19; J: TRBJ1-2; D: TRBD1; size: .; DNA: TGTGCCAGTAGCCGGGACAGAGTAATCGGGGGCTACACCTTC; CDR3: CASSRDRVIGGYTF
V: TRBV7-2; J: TRBJ1-2; D: .; size: .; DNA: TGTGCCAGCAGGGGGGACATAAGACCTGGCTACACCTTC; CDR3: CASRGDIRPGYTF
V: TRBV5-6; J: TRBJ1-1; D: .; size: .; DNA: TGTGCCAGCAGCTTGCGAGGGCCCTTGAACACTGAAGCTTTCTTT; CDR3: CASSLRGPLNTEAFF
V: TRBV15; J: TRBJ1-1; D: .; size: .; DNA: TGTGCCACCAGGAAAGACTCATCGAACACTGAAGCTTTCTTT; CDR3: CATRKDSSNTEAFF
V: TRBV19; J: TRBJ2-7; D: TRBD1; size: once; DNA: TGTGCCAGTAGTCCCTCCGGGACAGGGGGCTCCTACGAGCAGTACTTC; CDR3: CASSPSGTGGSYEQYF
V: TRBV7-2; J: TRBJ2-3; D: TRBD2; size: .; DNA: TGTGCCAGCAGCTCGGGACTAGCGGGGCGTAGCACAGATACGCAGTATTTT; CDR3: CASSSGLAGRSTDTQYF
V: TRBV6-2/TRBV6-3; J: TRBJ1-2; D: .; size: .; DNA: TGTGCCAGCAGTGATACAGGGAGTGGCTACACCTTC; CDR3: CASSDTGSGYTF
V: TRBV2; J: TRBJ1-5; D: TRBD1; size: .; DNA: TGTGCCAGCAGCAAGACAGGGGGAAACATTCAGCCCCAGCATTTT; CDR3: CASSKTGGNIQPQHF
V: TRBV5-1; J: TRBJ2-5; D: .; size: few; DNA: TGCGCCAGCAAGAGGGGGTTAACCCAAGAGACCCAGTACTTC; CDR3: CASKRGLTQETQYF